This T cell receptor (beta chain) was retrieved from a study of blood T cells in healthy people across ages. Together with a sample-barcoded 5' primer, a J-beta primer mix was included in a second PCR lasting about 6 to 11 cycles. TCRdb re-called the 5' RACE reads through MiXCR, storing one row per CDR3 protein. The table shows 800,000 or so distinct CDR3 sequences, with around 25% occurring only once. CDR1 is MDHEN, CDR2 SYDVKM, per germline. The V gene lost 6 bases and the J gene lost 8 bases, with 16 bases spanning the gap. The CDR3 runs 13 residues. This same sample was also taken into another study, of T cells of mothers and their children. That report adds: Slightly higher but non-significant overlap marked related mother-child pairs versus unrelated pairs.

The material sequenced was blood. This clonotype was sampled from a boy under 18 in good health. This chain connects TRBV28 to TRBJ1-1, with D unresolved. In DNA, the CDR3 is TGTGCCAGCAGCCCATATGGACGGATCGAAGCTTTCTTT. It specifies CASSPYGRIEAFF.